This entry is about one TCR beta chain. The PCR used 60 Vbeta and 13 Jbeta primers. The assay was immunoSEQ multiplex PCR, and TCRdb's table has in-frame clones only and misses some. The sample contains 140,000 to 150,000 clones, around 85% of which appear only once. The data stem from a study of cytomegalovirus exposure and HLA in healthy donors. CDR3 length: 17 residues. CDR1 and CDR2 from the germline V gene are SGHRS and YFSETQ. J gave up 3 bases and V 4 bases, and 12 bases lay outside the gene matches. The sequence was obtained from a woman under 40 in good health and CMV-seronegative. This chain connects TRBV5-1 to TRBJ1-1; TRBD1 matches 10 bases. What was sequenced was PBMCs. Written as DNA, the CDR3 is TGCGCCAGCAGCGGAGGGACAGGGGAGGCTCGGGACACTGAAGCTTTCTTT. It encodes CASSGGTGEARDTEAFF.